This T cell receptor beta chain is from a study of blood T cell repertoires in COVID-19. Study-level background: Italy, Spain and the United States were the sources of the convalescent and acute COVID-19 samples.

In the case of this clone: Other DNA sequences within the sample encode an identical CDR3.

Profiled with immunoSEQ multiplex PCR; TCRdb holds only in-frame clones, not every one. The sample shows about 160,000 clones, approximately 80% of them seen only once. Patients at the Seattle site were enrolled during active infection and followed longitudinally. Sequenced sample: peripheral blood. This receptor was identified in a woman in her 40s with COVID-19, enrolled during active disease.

CDR3 sequence (DNA): TGTGCCAGCAGCCCGGGGACTAGCGGGAGTCGGAATGAGCAGTTCTTC. Translated, it gives CASSPGTSGSRNEQFF. The chain couples TRBV7-3 to TRBJ2-1; 14 nucleotides agree with TRBD2. The trim removed 5 bases at V and 7 bases at J, leaving 7 bases unmatched. CDR3 length: 16 amino acids. Per germline, CDR1 SGHTA and CDR2 FQGTGA.